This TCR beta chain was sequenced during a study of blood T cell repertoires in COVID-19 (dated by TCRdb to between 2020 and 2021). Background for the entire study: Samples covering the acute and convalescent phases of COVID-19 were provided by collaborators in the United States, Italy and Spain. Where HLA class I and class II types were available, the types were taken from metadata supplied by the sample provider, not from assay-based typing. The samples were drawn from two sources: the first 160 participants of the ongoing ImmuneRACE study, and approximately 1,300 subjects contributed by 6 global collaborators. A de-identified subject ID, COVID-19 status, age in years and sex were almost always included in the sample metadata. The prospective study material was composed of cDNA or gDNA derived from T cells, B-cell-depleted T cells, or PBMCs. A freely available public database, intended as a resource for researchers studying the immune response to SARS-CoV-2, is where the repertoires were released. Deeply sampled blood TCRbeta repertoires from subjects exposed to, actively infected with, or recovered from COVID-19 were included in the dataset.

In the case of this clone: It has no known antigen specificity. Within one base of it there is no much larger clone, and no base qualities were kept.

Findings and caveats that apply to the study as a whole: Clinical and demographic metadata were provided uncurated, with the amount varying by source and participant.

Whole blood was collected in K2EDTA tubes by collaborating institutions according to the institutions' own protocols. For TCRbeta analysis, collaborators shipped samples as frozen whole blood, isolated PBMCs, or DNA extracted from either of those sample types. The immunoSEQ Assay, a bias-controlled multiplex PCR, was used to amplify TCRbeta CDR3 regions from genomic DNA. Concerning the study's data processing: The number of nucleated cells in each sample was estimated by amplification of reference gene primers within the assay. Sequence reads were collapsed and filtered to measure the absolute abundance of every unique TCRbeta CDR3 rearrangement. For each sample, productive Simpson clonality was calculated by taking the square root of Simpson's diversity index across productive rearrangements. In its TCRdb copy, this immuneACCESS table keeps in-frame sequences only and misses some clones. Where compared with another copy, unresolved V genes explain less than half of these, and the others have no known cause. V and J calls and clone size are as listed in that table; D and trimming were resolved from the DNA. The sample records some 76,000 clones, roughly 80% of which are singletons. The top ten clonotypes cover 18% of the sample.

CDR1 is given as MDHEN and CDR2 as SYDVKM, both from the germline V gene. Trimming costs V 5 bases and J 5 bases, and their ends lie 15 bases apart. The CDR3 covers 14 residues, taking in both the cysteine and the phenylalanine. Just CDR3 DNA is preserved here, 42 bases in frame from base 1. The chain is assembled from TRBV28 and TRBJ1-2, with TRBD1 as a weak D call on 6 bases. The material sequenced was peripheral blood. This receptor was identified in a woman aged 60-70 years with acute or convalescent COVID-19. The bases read TGTGCCAGCAGTCCTACCGGGACACCATATGGCTACACCTTC. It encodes CASSPTGTPYGYTF.